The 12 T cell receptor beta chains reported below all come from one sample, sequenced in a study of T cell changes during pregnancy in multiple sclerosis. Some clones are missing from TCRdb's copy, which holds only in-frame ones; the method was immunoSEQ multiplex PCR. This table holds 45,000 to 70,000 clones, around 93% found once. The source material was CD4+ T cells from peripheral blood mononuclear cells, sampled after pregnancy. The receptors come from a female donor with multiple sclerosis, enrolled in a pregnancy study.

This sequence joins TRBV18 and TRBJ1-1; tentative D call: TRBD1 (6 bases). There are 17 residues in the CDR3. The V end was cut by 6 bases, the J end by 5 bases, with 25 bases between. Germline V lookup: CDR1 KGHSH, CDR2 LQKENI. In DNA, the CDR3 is TGTGCCAGCTCTCGGACAGTACCTGGCGTAGGGAAGACTGAAGCTTTCTTT. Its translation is CASSRTVPGVGKTEAFF.

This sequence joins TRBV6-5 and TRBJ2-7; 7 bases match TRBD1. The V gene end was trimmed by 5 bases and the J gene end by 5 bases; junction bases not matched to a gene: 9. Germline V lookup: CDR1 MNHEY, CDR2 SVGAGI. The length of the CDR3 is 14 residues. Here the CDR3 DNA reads TGTGCCAGCAGTCGGACCCTCACAGGGGACGAGCAGTACTTC. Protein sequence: CASSRTLTGDEQYF.

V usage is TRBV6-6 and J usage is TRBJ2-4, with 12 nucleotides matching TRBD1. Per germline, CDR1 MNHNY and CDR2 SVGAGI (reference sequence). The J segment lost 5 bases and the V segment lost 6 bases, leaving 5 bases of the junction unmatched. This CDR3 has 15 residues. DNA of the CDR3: TGTGCCAGCAGGGGGGACAGGGGGCATGAAAACATTCAGTACTTC. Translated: CASRGDRGHENIQYF.

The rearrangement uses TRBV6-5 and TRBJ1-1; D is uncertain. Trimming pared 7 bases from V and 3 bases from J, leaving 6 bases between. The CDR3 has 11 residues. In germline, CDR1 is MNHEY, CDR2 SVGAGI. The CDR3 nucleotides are TGTGCCAGCAAATCTTACACTGAAGCTTTCTTT. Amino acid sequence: CASKSYTEAFF.

In nucleotides, the CDR3 is TGTGCCACCCCTCTTCCGGGACAGGGATATTACGAGCAGTACTTC. Amino acid sequence: CATPLPGQGYYEQYF. This chain joins TRBV2 and TRBJ2-7, with 9 nucleotides matching TRBD1. The V gene's germline CDR1 is SNHLY and CDR2 FYNNEI. The trim removed 10 bases at V and 4 bases at J, leaving 14 bases unmatched. The CDR3 is made up of 15 amino acids.

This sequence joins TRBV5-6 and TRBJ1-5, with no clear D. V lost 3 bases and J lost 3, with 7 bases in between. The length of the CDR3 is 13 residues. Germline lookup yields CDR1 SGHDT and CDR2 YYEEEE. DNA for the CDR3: TGTGCCAGCAGCTCCAGGTACAATCAGCCCCAGCATTTT. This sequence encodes CASSSRYNQPQHF.

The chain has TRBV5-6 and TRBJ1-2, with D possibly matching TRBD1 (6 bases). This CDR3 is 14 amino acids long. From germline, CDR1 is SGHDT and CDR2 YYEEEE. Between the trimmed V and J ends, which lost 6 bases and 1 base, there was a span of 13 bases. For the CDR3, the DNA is TGTGCCAGCACCACAGGGCGTCTTAACTATGGCTACACCTTC. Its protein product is CASTTGRLNYGYTF.

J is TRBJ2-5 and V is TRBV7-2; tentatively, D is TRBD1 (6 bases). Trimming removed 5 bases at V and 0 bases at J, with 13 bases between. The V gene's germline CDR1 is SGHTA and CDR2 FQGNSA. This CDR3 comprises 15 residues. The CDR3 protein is CASSPGQNYQETQYF. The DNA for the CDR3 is TGTGCCAGCAGCCCCGGACAGAACTACCAAGAGACCCAGTACTTC.

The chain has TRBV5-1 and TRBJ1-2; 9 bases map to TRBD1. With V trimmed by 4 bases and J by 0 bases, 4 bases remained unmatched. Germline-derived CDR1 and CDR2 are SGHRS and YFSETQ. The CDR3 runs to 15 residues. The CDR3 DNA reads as TGCGCCAGCAGCCCCCGGGACAGGGCTAACTATGGCTACACCTTC. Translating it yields CASSPRDRANYGYTF.

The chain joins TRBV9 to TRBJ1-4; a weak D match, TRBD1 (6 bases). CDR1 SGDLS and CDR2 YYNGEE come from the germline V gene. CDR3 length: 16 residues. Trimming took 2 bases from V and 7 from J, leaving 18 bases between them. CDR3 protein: CASSVSDGGLTEKLFF. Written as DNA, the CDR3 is TGTGCCAGCAGCGTCTCGGACGGGGGGCTTACTGAAAAACTGTTTTTT. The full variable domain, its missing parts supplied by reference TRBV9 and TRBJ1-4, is DSGVTQTPKHLITATGQRVTLRCSPRSGDLSVYWYQQSLDQGLQFLIQYYNGEERAKGNILERFSAQQFPDLHSELNLSSLELGDSALYFCASSVSDGGLTEKLFFGSGTQLSVL.

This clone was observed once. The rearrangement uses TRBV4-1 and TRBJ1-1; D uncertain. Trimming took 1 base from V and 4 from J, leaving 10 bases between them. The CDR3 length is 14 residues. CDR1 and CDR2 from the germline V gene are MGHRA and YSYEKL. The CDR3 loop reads CASSQVSGGTEAFF. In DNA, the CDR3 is TGCGCCAGCAGCCAAGTAAGCGGTGGCACTGAAGCTTTCTTT.

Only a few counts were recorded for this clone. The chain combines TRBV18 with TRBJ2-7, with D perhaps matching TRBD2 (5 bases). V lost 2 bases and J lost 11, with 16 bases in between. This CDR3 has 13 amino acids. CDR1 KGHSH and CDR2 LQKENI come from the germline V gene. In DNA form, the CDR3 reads TGTGCCAGCTCACCAGTTGTCCAGGCCGGGGAGTACTTC. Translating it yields CASSPVVQAGEYF. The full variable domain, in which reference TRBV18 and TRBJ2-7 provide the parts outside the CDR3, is NAGVMQNPRHLVRRRGQEARLRCSPMKGHSHVYWYRQLPEEGLKFMVYLQKENIIDESGMPKERFSAEFPKEGPSILRIQQVVRGDSAAYFCASSPVVQAGEYFGPGTRLTVT.